This T cell receptor beta chain was obtained from a study of T-cell reconstitution after alpha-beta-depleted transplantation in children. General study findings and limits: The main origin of T-cell counts and diversity one year after transplant was newly produced T cells.

Unique molecular identifiers were built into the TCRbeta library. TCRdb analysed the PCR reads with MiXCR anew, one entry per CDR3 protein. Of a few thousand distinct CDR3 sequences listed, about an eighth are singletons. Many counts were recorded for this clonotype. Its antigen remains unknown. The receptor's source is a patient between 2 and 9 years old who had a stem cell transplant for inherited bone marrow failure, so the T cells may come from the graft donor. This sample comprised PBMCs, mostly from graft donor cells, obtained 360 days after TCRalphabeta/CD19-depleted stem cell transplant.

This chain's CDR3 is CASSLLTSGSPYRNEQFF. In DNA form, the CDR3 reads TGTGCCAGCAGTTTATTGACTAGCGGGAGCCCGTACCGCAATGAGCAGTTCTTC. The chain joins TRBV28 to TRBJ2-1, with 12 bases aligning to TRBD2. The CDR3 is 18 residues long. J lost 6 bases, V lost 1 base, and 10 bases had no gene match. Germline lookup yields CDR1 MDHEN and CDR2 SYDVKM.